The rows below give T cell receptor beta chains drawn from one sample of a study of T cell responses to AZD1222 COVID-19 vaccine. The assay was immunoSEQ multiplex PCR, and TCRdb's table has in-frame clones only and misses some. The data contain 180,000 or so clones, approximately 90% of them singletons. This sample comprised peripheral blood, obtained 28 days after the second AZD1222 dose. Every receptor here comes from an adult who received the AZD1222 COVID-19 vaccine. CDR3s include the opening cysteine and the closing phenylalanine or tryptophan. The order of the fields is CDR3 protein, J gene, V gene.

CDR3aa: CASSDDRNEQFF
j_gene: TRBJ2-1
v_gene: TRBV6-2/TRBV6-3

CDR3aa: CASSLGLAGYQETQYF
j_gene: TRBJ2-5
v_gene: TRBV19

CDR3aa: CASRSAETQYF
j_gene: TRBJ2-5
v_gene: TRBV2

CDR3aa: CASSLGLDGAGANVLTF
j_gene: TRBJ2-6
v_gene: TRBV5-5

CDR3aa: CSIKGDRDTDTQYF
j_gene: TRBJ2-3
v_gene: TRBV29-1

CDR3aa: CASSSSRGTQYF
j_gene: TRBJ2-5
v_gene: TRBV28

CDR3aa: CASSSGHQSSYEQYF
j_gene: TRBJ2-7
v_gene: TRBV6-6

CDR3aa: CASSLSRRLNTEAFF
j_gene: TRBJ1-1
v_gene: TRBV28

CDR3aa: CATRRGAQTQYF
j_gene: TRBJ2-5
v_gene: TRBV2

CDR3aa: CASSASGDSYNEQFF
j_gene: TRBJ2-1
v_gene: TRBV9

CDR3aa: CASSLEVYGAGSDTQYF
j_gene: TRBJ2-3
v_gene: TRBV5-5

CDR3aa: CASSTRPGQGPGEQFF
j_gene: TRBJ2-1
v_gene: TRBV9

CDR3aa: CARTSGSPDTQYF
j_gene: TRBJ2-3
v_gene: TRBV30

CDR3aa: CASTPRGAGEAFF
j_gene: TRBJ1-1
v_gene: TRBV7-8

CDR3aa: CASSFFLTGEVVDTQYF
j_gene: TRBJ2-3
v_gene: TRBV7-9

CDR3aa: CAGQTNTGELFF
j_gene: TRBJ2-2
v_gene: TRBV28

CDR3aa: CASSFSRDGYTF
j_gene: TRBJ1-2
v_gene: TRBV7-9

CDR3aa: CASNRASSYEQYF
j_gene: TRBJ2-7
v_gene: TRBV28

CDR3aa: CASTTAAGGTGELFF
j_gene: TRBJ2-2
v_gene: TRBV7-2

CDR3aa: CASSRGSGEQFF
j_gene: TRBJ2-1
v_gene: TRBV4-3

CDR3aa: CASSVAALYNEQFF
j_gene: TRBJ2-1
v_gene: TRBV9

CDR3aa: CASIRQGSGANVLTF
j_gene: TRBJ2-6
v_gene: TRBV6-5

CDR3aa: CASSLLRGAGELFF
j_gene: TRBJ2-2
v_gene: TRBV27

CDR3aa: CSVGTSGINEQYF
j_gene: TRBJ2-7
v_gene: TRBV29-1

CDR3aa: CASSPNEGAGSYEQYF
j_gene: TRBJ2-7
v_gene: TRBV18

CDR3aa: CASSLRRQKAGTDTQYF
j_gene: TRBJ2-3
v_gene: TRBV7-3

CDR3aa: CASSPLARSRADTQYF
j_gene: TRBJ2-3
v_gene: TRBV18

CDR3aa: CSVAKVWTETATNEKLFF
j_gene: TRBJ1-4
v_gene: TRBV29-1

CDR3aa: CASSYLDLSTDTQYF
j_gene: TRBJ2-3
v_gene: TRBV6-2/TRBV6-3

CDR3aa: CASSLRAGVANTGELFF
j_gene: TRBJ2-2
v_gene: TRBV7-3

CDR3aa: CASIPGQSSYEQYF
j_gene: TRBJ2-7
v_gene: TRBV28

CDR3aa: CASSYGSDNQETQYF
j_gene: TRBJ2-5
v_gene: TRBV6-2/TRBV6-3

CDR3aa: CASSRLGGRAEQYF
j_gene: TRBJ2-7
v_gene: TRBV2

CDR3aa: CASSSGTNSYEQYF
j_gene: TRBJ2-7
v_gene: TRBV5-8

CDR3aa: CASSQSRGSQETQYF
j_gene: TRBJ2-5
v_gene: TRBV23-1

CDR3aa: CASRRGTATNEKLFF
j_gene: TRBJ1-4
v_gene: TRBV28

CDR3aa: CAWSFNQETQYF
j_gene: TRBJ2-5
v_gene: TRBV30

CDR3aa: CASSLTPGQGVDTQYF
j_gene: TRBJ2-3
v_gene: TRBV7-9